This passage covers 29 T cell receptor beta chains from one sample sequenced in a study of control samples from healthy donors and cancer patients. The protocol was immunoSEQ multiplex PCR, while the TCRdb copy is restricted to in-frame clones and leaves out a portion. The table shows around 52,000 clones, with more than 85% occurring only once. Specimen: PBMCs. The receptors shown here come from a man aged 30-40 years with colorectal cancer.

CDR3 sequence (DNA): TGTGCCAGCAGCGCGACAGGGAATCCGGCCAAAAACATTCAGTACTTC. Residues: CASSATGNPAKNIQYF. The V call is TRBV7-2, the J call TRBJ2-4, with 7 bases matching TRBD1. Germline CDR1 is SGHTA and CDR2 is FQGNSA. V dropped 5 bases and J dropped 1; count of bases not matched to a gene: 8. The CDR3 has 16 residues.

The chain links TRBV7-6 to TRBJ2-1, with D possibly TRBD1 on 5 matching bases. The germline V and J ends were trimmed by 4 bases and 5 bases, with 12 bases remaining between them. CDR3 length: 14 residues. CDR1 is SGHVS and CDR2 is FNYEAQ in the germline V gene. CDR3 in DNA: TGTGCCAGCAGCTCGTGGCAGGGTAACAATGAGCAGTTCTTC. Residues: CASSSWQGNNEQFF.

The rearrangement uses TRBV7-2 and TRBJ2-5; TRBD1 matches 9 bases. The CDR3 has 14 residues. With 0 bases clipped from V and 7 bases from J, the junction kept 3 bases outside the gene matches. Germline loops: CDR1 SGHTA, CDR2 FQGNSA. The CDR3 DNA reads TGTGCCAGCAGCTTAGCGGACAGGGGTGGGACCCAGTACTTC. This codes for CASSLADRGGTQYF.

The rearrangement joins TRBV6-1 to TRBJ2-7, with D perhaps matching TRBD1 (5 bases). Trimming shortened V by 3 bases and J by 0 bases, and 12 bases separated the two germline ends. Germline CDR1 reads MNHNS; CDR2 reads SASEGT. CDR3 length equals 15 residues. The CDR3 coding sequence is TGTGCCAGCAGTGAGACCGACAGTTTCTCCTACGAGCAGTACTTC. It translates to CASSETDSFSYEQYF.

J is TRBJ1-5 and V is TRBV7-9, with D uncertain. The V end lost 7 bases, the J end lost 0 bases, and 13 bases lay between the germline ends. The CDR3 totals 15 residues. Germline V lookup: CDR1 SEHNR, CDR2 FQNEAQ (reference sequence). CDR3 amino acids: CASTFREYSNQPQHF. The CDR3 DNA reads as TGTGCCAGCACCTTCAGAGAATATAGCAATCAGCCCCAGCATTTT.

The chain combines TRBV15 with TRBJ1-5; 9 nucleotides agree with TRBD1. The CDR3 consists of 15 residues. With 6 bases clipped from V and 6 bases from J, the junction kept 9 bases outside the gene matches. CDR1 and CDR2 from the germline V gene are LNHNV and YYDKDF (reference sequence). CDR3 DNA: TGTGCCACCAGGCAGGGGGACAGGGTAATTCAGCCCCAGCATTTT. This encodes CATRQGDRVIQPQHF.

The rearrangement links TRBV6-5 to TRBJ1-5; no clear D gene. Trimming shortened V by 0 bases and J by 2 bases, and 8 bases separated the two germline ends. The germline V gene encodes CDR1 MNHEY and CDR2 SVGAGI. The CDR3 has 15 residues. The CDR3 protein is CASSYSFGGNQPQHF. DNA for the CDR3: TGTGCCAGCAGTTACTCTTTCGGAGGCAATCAGCCCCAGCATTTT.

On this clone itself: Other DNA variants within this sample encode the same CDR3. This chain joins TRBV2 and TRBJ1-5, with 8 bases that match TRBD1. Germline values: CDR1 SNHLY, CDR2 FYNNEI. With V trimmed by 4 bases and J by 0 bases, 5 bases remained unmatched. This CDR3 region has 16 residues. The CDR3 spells CASSGQGARSNQPQHF. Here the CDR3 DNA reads TGTGCCAGCAGTGGGCAGGGGGCGCGTAGCAATCAGCCCCAGCATTTT.

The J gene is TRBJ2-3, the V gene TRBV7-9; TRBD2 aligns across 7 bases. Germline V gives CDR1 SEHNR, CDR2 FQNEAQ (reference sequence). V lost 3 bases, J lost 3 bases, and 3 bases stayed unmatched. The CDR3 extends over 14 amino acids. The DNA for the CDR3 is TGTGCCAGCAGCTTGAGCGGGGAGACAGATACGCAGTATTTT. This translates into CASSLSGETDTQYF.

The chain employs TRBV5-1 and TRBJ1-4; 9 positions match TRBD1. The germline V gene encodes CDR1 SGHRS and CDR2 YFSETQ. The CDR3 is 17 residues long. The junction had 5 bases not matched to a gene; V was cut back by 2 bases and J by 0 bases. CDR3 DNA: TGCGCCAGCAGCTTCGGACAGGGGCAAGCAACTAATGAAAAACTGTTTTTT. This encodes CASSFGQGQATNEKLFF.

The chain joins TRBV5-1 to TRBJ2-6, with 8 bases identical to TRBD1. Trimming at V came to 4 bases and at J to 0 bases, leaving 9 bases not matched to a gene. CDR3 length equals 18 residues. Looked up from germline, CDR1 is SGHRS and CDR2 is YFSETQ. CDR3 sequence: CASSVDRGGVSGANVLTF. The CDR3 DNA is TGCGCCAGCAGCGTAGACAGGGGAGGAGTCTCTGGGGCCAACGTCCTGACTTTC.

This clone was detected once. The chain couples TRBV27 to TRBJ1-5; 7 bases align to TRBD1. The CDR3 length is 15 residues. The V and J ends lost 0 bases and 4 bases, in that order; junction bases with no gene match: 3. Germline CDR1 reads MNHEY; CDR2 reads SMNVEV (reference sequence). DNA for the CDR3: TGTGCCAGCAGTTTATCAGGGACAGCGAATCAGCCCCAGCATTTT. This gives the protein CASSLSGTANQPQHF.

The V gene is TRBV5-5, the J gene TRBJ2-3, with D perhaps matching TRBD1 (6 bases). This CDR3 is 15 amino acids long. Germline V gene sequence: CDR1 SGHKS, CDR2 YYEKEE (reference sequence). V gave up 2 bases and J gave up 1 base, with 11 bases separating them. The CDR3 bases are TGTGCCAGCAGCTTACGACCAGGGGGCACAGATACGCAGTATTTT. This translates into CASSLRPGGTDTQYF.

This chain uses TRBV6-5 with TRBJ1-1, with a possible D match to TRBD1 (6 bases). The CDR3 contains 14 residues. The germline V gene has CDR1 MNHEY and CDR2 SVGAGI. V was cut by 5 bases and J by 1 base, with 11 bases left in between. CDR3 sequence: CASSPRQENTEAFF. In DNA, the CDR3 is TGTGCCAGCAGTCCCCGACAGGAGAACACTGAAGCTTTCTTT.

This CDR3 is CASSLVGQAYTEAFF. CDR3 sequence (DNA): TGTGCCAGCAGCTTAGTCGGGCAGGCTTACACTGAAGCTTTCTTT. The genes are TRBV7-6 and TRBJ1-1, with D unclear. The germline V and J ends were trimmed by 1 base and 3 bases, with 12 bases remaining between them. The CDR3 is 15 amino acids. The germline V gene has CDR1 SGHVS and CDR2 FNYEAQ.

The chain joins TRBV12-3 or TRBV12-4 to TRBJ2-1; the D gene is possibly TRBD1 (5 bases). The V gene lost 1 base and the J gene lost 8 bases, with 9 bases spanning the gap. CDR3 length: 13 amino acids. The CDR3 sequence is CASSLVTDDEQFF. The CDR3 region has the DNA TGTGCCAGCAGTTTAGTGACAGACGATGAGCAGTTCTTC.

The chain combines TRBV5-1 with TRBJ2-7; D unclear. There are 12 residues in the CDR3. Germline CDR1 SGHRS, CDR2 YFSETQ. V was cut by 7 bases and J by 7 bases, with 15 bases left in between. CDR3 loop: CASPPGPREQYF. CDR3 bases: TGCGCCAGCCCTCCCGGACCGCGGGAGCAGTACTTC.

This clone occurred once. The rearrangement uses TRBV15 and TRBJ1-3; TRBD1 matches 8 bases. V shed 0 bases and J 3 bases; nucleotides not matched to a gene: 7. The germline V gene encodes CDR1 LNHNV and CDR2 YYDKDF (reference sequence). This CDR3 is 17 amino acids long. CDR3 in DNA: TGTGCCACCAGCAGAGACTTCGACAGGGGAGGTGGAAACACCATATATTTT. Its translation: CATSRDFDRGGGNTIYF.

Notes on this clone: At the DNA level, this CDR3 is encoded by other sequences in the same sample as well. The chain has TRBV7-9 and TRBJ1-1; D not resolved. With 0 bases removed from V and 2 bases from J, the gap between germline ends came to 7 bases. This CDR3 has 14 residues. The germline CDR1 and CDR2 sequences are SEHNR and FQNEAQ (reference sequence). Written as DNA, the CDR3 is TGTGCCAGCAGCTTAGCGGAAGGTAACACTGAAGCTTTCTTT. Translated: CASSLAEGNTEAFF.

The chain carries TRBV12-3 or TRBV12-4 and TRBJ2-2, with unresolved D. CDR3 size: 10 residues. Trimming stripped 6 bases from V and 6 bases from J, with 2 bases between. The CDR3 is CASSSGELFF. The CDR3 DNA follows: TGTGCCAGCAGCTCCGGGGAGCTGTTTTTT.

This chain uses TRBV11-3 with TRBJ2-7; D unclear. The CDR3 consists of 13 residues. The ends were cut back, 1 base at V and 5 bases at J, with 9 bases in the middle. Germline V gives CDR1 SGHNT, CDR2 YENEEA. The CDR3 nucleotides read TGTGCCAGCAGCTTAGGACCTAGTAACGAGCAGTACTTC. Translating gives CASSLGPSNEQYF.

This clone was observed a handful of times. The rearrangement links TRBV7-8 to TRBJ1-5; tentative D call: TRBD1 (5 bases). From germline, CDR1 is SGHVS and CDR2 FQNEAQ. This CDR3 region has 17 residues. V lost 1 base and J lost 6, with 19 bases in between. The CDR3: CASSLDRGGSFGQPQHF. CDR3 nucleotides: TGTGCCAGCAGCTTAGATCGGGGCGGGTCTTTCGGTCAGCCCCAGCATTTT. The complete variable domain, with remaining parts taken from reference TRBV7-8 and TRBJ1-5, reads GAGVSQSPRYKVAKRGQDVALRCDPISGHVSLFWYQQALGQGPEFLTYFQNEAQLDKSGLPSDRFFAERPEGSVSTLKIQRTQQEDSAVYLCASSLDRGGSFGQPQHFGDGTRLSIL.

The CDR3 DNA is TGTGCCACCAGTGGCGGGACAGTTGAGGACAATGAGCAGTTCTTC. Amino acids: CATSGGTVEDNEQFF. The genes are TRBV24-1 and TRBJ2-1; D may be TRBD1 (7 bases). The CDR3 loop spans 15 amino acids. V was shortened by 5 bases and J by 5 bases, with 15 bases between the two germline ends. The V gene's germline CDR1 is KGHDR and CDR2 SFDVKD.

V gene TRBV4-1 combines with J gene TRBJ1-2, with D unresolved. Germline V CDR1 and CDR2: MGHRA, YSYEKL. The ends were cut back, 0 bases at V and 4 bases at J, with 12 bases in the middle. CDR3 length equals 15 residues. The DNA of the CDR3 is TGCGCCAGCAGCCAAGACAGCGGGAATTTCTATGGCTACACCTTC. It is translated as CASSQDSGNFYGYTF.

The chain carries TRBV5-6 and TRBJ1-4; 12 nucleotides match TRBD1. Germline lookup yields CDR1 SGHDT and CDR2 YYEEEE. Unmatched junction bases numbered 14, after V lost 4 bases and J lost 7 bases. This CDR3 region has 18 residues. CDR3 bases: TGTGCCAGCAGCAACTCCGGGACAGGGGGCGCCGGTGGTGAAAAACTGTTTTTT. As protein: CASSNSGTGGAGGEKLFF.

The CDR3 reads CAISGQSRGLLYGYTF. The CDR3 DNA sequence: TGTGCCATCAGTGGACAAAGCAGGGGGTTACTCTATGGCTACACCTTC. The chain couples TRBV10-3 to TRBJ1-2, with TRBD1 identical over 7 bases. CDR1 is ENHRY, CDR2 SYGVKD, per germline. The trim removed 4 bases at V and 4 bases at J, leaving 12 bases unmatched. This CDR3 contains 16 residues.

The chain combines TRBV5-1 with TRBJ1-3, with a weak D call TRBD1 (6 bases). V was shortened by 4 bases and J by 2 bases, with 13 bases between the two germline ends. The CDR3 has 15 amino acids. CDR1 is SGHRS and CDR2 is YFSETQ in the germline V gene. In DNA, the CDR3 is TGCGCCAGCAGCCGGGCAGGGGAAACTGGAAACACCATATATTTT. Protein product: CASSRAGETGNTIYF.

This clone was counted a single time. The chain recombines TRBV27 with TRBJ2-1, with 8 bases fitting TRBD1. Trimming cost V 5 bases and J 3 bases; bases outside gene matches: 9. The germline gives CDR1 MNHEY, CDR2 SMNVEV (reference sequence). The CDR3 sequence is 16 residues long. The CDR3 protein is CASSRTGTGDYNEQFF. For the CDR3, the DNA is TGTGCCAGCAGTCGTACCGGGACAGGAGACTACAATGAGCAGTTCTTC.

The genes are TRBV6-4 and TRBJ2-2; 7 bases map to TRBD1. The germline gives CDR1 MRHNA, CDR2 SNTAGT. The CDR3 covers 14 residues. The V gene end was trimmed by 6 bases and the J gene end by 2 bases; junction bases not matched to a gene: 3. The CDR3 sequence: CASRGQSNTGELFF. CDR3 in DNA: TGTGCCAGCAGGGGACAGAGTAACACCGGGGAGCTGTTTTTT.